This T cell receptor (beta chain) was documented in a study of shared clonotypes between healthy human individuals. This clone appeared once. Using immunoSEQ multiplex PCR, the repertoire was profiled, and TCRdb retains in-frame clones only, with some absent. The repertoire consists of hundreds of thousands of clones, with 80% to 95% occurring once and the leading ten covering under 30%. V was shortened by 6 bases and J by 4 bases, with 18 bases between the two germline ends. The CDR3 totals 15 residues. Germline V CDR1 and CDR2: MDHEN, SYDVKM. CD45RO-negative CD8 cells positively selected for CCR7 made up the naive population, which excluded terminally differentiated effector memory CD45RA+ cells.

What was sequenced was naive CD8+ T cells sorted from blood. The TCR was taken from a man between 25 and 39 years old in good health. V is TRBV28 and J is TRBJ1-2; D gene ambiguous. DNA of the CDR3: TGTGCCAGCAGCCCGCCGGTGGGTTATAGCTATGGCTACACCTTC. It encodes CASSPPVGYSYGYTF.